This T cell receptor (beta chain) was captured by sequencing in a study of T cell responses to AZD1222 COVID-19 vaccine. Study-level information: Analyses pooled second doses at about 4 or about 12 weeks.

Profiled with immunoSEQ multiplex PCR; TCRdb holds only in-frame clones, not every one. The sample has some 120,000 clones, roughly 88% seen once. Overall study results and limits: Dominant at 160-218 and 743-854, vaccine-associated CD4 TCRs also spanned spike. Epitopes outside B.1.351 and B.1.1.7 mutated regions reportedly drew nearly half of spike TCRs. In a largely white British group with more females than males, clonal diversity was possibly underestimated.

The CDR3 is made up of 13 amino acids. Germline V lookup: CDR1 MDHEN, CDR2 SYDVKM. V gave up 6 bases and J gave up 1 base, with 9 bases separating them. This clone has a single count. Its antigen is currently unknown. This rearrangement joins TRBV28 to TRBJ1-1; D call uncertain. This sequence originates from an adult in good health. Source: peripheral blood, taken on day 0 of AZD1222 vaccination. The CDR3 protein is CASRWTSNTEAFF. DNA of the CDR3: TGTGCCAGCAGATGGACTTCGAACACTGAAGCTTTCTTT.